The 3 T cell receptor beta chains listed next were all sequenced from one sample in a study of long-term antiretroviral therapy in people with HIV (dated by TCRdb to between 2021 and 2024). The immunoSEQ hsTCRB v3.0 assay was used at survey level resolution to sequence the TRB variable region. TCRdb stores this immuneACCESS table with in-frame sequences only. Part of the clones is absent; in the studies checked, under half of the shortfall reflects unresolved V genes, and no reason is known for the rest. Across this sample there are roughly 34,000 clones, with about 76% seen only once. The ten largest clones add up to about 3% of the sample. The sample here was unsorted PBMCs, taken 1.9 years after starting antiretroviral therapy. These receptors were taken from a man between 18 and 35 years old with HIV.

The CDR3 DNA follows: TGTGCCAGCAGCCGGGACACCACAGATACGCAGTATTTT. It specifies CASSRDTTDTQYF. The chain joins TRBV7-2 to TRBJ2-3; possible D gene TRBD1, 6 bases. The CDR3 length is 13 residues. V was cut by 5 bases and J by 2 bases, with 8 bases left in between. Germline V lookup: CDR1 SGHTA, CDR2 FQGNSA.

This chain connects TRBV6-1 to TRBJ2-7; D is perhaps TRBD1 or TRBD2 (6 bases each). The CDR3 length is 14 residues. Germline V gives CDR1 MNHNS, CDR2 SASEGT. V was trimmed by 4 bases and J by 0 bases, leaving 10 bases between them. This CDR3 reads CASSGGDNSYEQYF. The CDR3 coding sequence is TGTGCCAGCAGTGGGGGGGACAACTCCTACGAGCAGTACTTC.

The CDR3 region is CASSESIGGVKQFF. Written as DNA, the CDR3 is TGCGCCAGCAGTGAGTCAATTGGGGGTGTAAAGCAGTTCTTC. The chain employs TRBV10-2 and TRBJ2-1; either TRBD1 or TRBD2 may supply D (5 bases each). V was clipped by 0 bases and J by 11 bases, with 14 bases between them. CDR1 and CDR2 from the germline V gene are WSHSY and SAAADI. There are 14 residues in the CDR3.